The 5 T cell receptor beta chains listed next were all sequenced from one sample in a study of CD8 T cells in ankylosing spondylitis. MiXCR, run by TCRdb on the 5' RACE reads, gives a single entry per CDR3 protein. The table includes around 490,000 distinct CDR3 sequences, under 5.5% detected once. These receptors' antigens are unknown. Overall study results and limits: Blood of patients with ankylosing spondylitis appeared to be characterized by a TCR beta motif of eight highly homologous variants.

The sample was blood, either unsorted or a sorted T cell fraction (not recorded which). Receptor source: a male donor with ankylosing spondylitis.

This clonotype showed up many times. The rearrangement joins TRBV4-3 to TRBJ2-3, with 8 bases fitting TRBD2. In germline, CDR1 is LGHNA, CDR2 YSLEER. With 4 bases clipped from V and 1 base from J, the junction kept 4 bases outside the gene matches. The CDR3 extends over 15 amino acids. CDR3 DNA sequence: TGCGCCAGCAGCCCGGCACTAGCGGGCACAGATACGCAGTATTTT. Its protein product is CASSPALAGTDTQYF.

This clonotype appeared many times. The chain links TRBV24-1 to TRBJ2-5, with a weak D call TRBD1 (7 bases). Trimming pared 3 bases from V and 4 bases from J, leaving 17 bases between. The V gene's germline CDR1 is KGHDR and CDR2 SFDVKD. CDR3 length: 16 amino acids. DNA for the CDR3: TGTGCCACCAGTGATAATAGGAGGGGGCCGCGAGAGACCCAGTACTTC. It yields the protein CATSDNRRGPRETQYF.

In its sample, this clonotype was seen a few times. The rearrangement links TRBV5-1 to TRBJ2-7; TRBD1 aligns across 7 bases. V was pared by 1 base and J by 2 bases, with 3 bases of the junction left unmatched. The CDR3 spans 14 residues. Per germline, CDR1 SGHRS and CDR2 YFSETQ. The chain's CDR3 is CASSLWTGAYEQYF. Here the CDR3 DNA reads TGCGCCAGCAGCTTGTGGACAGGCGCCTACGAGCAGTACTTC.

This clonotype appeared a few times. This rearrangement joins TRBV5-1 to TRBJ2-3, with 7 bases that match TRBD1. This CDR3 region has 14 residues. Germline assignment: CDR1 SGHRS and CDR2 YFSETQ. V dropped 5 bases and J dropped 4; count of bases not matched to a gene: 7. In nucleotides, the CDR3 is TGCGCCAGCAGAACAGGGGCAGGGTCAGATACGCAGTATTTT. Translating gives CASRTGAGSDTQYF.

This clonotype came up many times. The chain is built from TRBV6-6 and TRBJ2-5; 7 bases align to TRBD2. Germline lookup yields CDR1 MNHNY and CDR2 SVGAGI (reference sequence). CDR3 length: 12 amino acids. V lost 11 bases and J lost 5; bases outside the gene matches: 8. This CDR3 reads CAGSQGGETQYF. CDR3 nucleotides: TGTGCCGGATCGCAGGGAGGGGAGACCCAGTACTTC.